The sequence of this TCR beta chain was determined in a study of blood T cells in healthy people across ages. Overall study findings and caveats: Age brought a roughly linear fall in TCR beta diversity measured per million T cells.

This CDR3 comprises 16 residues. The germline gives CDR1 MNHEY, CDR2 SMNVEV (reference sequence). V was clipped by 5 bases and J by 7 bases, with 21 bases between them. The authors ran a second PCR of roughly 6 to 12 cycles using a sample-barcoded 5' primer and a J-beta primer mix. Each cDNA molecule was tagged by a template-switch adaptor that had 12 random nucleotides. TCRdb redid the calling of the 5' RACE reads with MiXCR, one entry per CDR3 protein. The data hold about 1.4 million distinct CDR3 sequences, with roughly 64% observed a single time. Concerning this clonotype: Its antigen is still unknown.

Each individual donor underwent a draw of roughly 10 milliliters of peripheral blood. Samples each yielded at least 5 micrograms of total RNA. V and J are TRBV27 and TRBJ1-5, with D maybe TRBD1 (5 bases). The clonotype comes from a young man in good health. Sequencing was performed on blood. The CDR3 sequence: CASSTWGRAGQQPQHF. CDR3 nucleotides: TGTGCCAGCAGTACCTGGGGTAGGGCAGGGCAACAGCCCCAGCATTTT.